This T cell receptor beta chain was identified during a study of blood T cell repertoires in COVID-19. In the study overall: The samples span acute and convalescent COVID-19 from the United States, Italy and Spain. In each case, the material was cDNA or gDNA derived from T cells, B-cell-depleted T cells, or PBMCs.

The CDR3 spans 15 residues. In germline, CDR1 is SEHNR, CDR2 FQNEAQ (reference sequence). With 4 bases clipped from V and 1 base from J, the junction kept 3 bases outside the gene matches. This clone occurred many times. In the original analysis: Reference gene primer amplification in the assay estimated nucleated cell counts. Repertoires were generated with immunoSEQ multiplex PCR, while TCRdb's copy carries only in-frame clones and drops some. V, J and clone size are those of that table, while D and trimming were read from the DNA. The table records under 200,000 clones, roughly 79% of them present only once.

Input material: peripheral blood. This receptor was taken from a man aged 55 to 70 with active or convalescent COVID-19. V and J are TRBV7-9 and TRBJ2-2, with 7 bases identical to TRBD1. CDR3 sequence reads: CASSSRDRNTGELFF. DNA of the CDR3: TGTGCCAGCAGCTCCCGGGACAGGAACACCGGGGAGCTGTTTTTT.